The next 9 T cell receptor beta chains were all read from a single sample in a study of monozygotic twins with inflammatory bowel disease. TCRdb re-called the 5' RACE reads and catalogs CDR3 proteins one per entry, DNA excluded. In total, the table holds approximately 400,000 distinct CDR3 sequences. Sequencing was carried out using blood. All receptors come from a human donor with ulcerative colitis or Crohn's disease, or a healthy co-twin of an affected twin (not recorded which).

V gene TRBV7-2 combines with J gene TRBJ2-7; the D call from TCRdb, TRBD1, cannot be confirmed without DNA. The CDR3 is 18 amino acids. Germline values: CDR1 SGHTA, CDR2 FQGNSA. CDR3 protein: CASSLAAGWSGSSYEQYF. Drawing the rest from reference TRBV7-2 and TRBJ2-7, the complete variable domain is GAGVSQSPSNKVTEKGKDVELRCDPISGHTALYWYRQSLGQGLEFLIYFQGNSAPDKSGLPSDRFSAERTGGSVSTLTIQRTQQEDSAVYLCASSLAAGWSGSSYEQYFGPGTRLTVT.

The genes are TRBV6-5 and TRBJ1-1. The germline CDR1 and CDR2 sequences are MNHEY and SVGAGI. CDR3 length: 13 amino acids. CDR3 protein: CASSYTSNTEAFF.

J is TRBJ1-6 and V is TRBV5-1. The CDR3 covers 16 residues. In germline, CDR1 is SGHRS, CDR2 YFSETQ. CDR3 in amino acids: CASSLEGSSYNSPLHF. The full variable domain, completed using reference TRBV5-1 and TRBJ1-6, is KAGVTQTPRYLIKTRGQQVTLSCSPISGHRSVSWYQQTPGQGLQFLFEYFSETQRNKGNFPGRFSGRQFSNSRSEMNVSTLELGDSALYLCASSLEGSSYNSPLHFGNGTRLTVT.

J is TRBJ1-6 and V is TRBV7-2; TCRdb's D call, TRBD1, is unchecked because there is no DNA. The CDR3 contains 16 residues. CDR1 SGHTA and CDR2 FQGNSA come from the germline V gene. The CDR3 spells CASSPGLGGGVSPLHF.

J is TRBJ2-7 and V is TRBV12-3 or TRBV12-4. This CDR3 has 14 residues. The CDR3 reads CASSFNRGWYEQYF.

This sequence joins TRBV11-2 and TRBJ2-1; TCRdb returns TRBD2, unconfirmable since there is no DNA. There are 15 residues in the CDR3. CDR1 and CDR2 from the germline V gene are SGHAT and FQNNGV. CDR3 sequence: CASTSSGSSYNEQFF.

This rearrangement joins TRBV6-1 to TRBJ2-1; TCRdb picks TRBD2, but there is no DNA to check that call. The germline V gene encodes CDR1 MNHNS and CDR2 SASEGT. The CDR3 is 16 amino acids. This CDR3 reads CASRPPGLAGNNEQFF.

The CDR3 is CASSQLSGYEQYF. The rearrangement joins TRBV7-2 to TRBJ2-7. This CDR3 is 13 amino acids long. Germline assignment: CDR1 SGHTA and CDR2 FQGNSA.

This chain links TRBV9 with TRBJ2-7; TCRdb's D call, TRBD1, is unchecked because there is no DNA. Germline V CDR1 and CDR2: SGDLS, YYNGEE. The CDR3 runs 16 residues. CDR3 residues: CASSVDPGGTQGEQYF.